One sample yielded the 6 T cell receptor beta chains listed below, sequenced in a study of Graves' ophthalmopathy and Graves' hyperthyroidism. Amplified TCR beta CDR3 regions were obtained using RNA transcripts as template. First-round RT-PCR employed HTBI primers, with a second-round multiplex PCR after it. TCRdb used MiXCR to reprocess the multiplex PCR reads, holding one entry per CDR3 protein. The sample holds about 620,000 distinct CDR3 sequences, approximately 22% seen once. The sample comprised peripheral blood. The receptors stem from a woman under 30 with stable Graves' hyperthyroidism. Some clones in this sample may be carry-over from other donors' samples.

This clonotype was seen ten or more times. The J gene is TRBJ2-7, the V gene TRBV28, with TRBD1 matching 8 bases. Trimming at V came to 2 bases and at J to 2 bases, leaving 5 bases not matched to a gene. Germline lookup yields CDR1 MDHEN and CDR2 SYDVKM. CDR3 size: 15 residues. CDR3 in amino acids: CASSLGDRPPYEQYF. DNA of the CDR3: TGTGCCAGCAGTTTAGGGGACAGGCCTCCCTACGAGCAGTACTTC.

This clonotype occurred many times. The chain recombines TRBV7-3 with TRBJ2-7; 7 bases fit TRBD1. V lost 8 bases to trimming and J lost 2 bases; unmatched junction nucleotides: 9. Looked up from germline, CDR1 is SGHTA and CDR2 is FQGTGA. This CDR3 comprises 14 residues. This chain's CDR3 is CASAGTVFPYEQYF. DNA for the CDR3: TGTGCCAGCGCCGGGACAGTTTTCCCCTACGAGCAGTACTTC.

Comment on this clonotype: As the CDR3 is not closed by the conserved phenylalanine or tryptophan, this likely results from a read error. The chain uses TRBV4-1 and TRBJ1-1, with D possibly matching TRBD1 (5 bases). The CDR3 extends over 17 amino acids. Trimming removed 2 bases from V and 7 bases from J, with 23 bases in between. Germline V gene data show CDR1 as MGHRA and CDR2 as YSYEKL. The CDR3 nucleotides are TGCGCCAGCAGCCAACCTACCGGGACGGCAGAACAAGTTGAAGCTTTCTTG. Its protein product is CASSQPTGTAEQVEAFL.

This clonotype was picked up many times. This chain connects TRBV2 to TRBJ1-2; no clear D gene. Germline CDR1 SNHLY, CDR2 FYNNEI. The CDR3 spans 11 residues. The V end was cut by 10 bases, the J end by 0 bases, with 6 bases between. This CDR3 reads CATYANYGYTF. CDR3 nucleotide sequence: TGTGCCACCTACGCTAACTATGGCTACACCTTC.

This clonotype was detected many times. This chain uses TRBV12-3 or TRBV12-4 with TRBJ1-5; D may be TRBD1 (5 bases). CDR3 size: 14 residues. V shed 7 bases and J shed 0 bases, with 10 bases lying between them. CDR3 nucleotides: TGTGCCAGCACCCGGGGGGATAGCAATCAGCCCCAGCATTTT. Protein product: CASTRGDSNQPQHF.

The J gene is TRBJ2-2, the V gene TRBV25-1; TRBD1 matches at 9 bases. CDR3 length: 18 amino acids. Germline V lookup: CDR1 MGHDK, CDR2 SYGVNS. After removal of 3 bases from V and 4 bases from J, the junction contained 12 bases not matched to a gene. The CDR3 loop reads CASSDPDRDRDFTGELFF. For the CDR3, the DNA is TGTGCCAGCAGTGATCCGGACCGGGACAGGGATTTCACCGGGGAGCTGTTTTTT.